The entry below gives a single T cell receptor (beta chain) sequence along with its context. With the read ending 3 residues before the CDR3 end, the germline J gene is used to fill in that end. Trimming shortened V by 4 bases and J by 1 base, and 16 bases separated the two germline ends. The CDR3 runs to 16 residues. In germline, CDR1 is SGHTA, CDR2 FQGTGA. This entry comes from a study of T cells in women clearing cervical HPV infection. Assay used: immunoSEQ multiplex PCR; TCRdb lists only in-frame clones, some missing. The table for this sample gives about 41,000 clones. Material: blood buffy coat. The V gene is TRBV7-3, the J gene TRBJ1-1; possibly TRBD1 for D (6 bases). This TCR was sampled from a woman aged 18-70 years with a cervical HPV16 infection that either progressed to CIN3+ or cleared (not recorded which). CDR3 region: CASSSSAGGPNTEAFF. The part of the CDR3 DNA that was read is TGTGCCAGCAGCTCCTCCGCCGGGGGGCCGAACACTGAA.